Listed below are T cell receptor beta chains from one sample, sequenced in a study of T cells in Graves' hyperthyroidism and ophthalmopathy. One entry per CDR3 protein results from TCRdb running MiXCR on the multiplex PCR reads. The repertoire has 600,000 or so distinct CDR3 sequences, about 14% of them found once; the top ten carry roughly an eighth. Source material: blood. Receptor source: a woman between 45 and 65 years old with Graves' ophthalmopathy. Each CDR3 is given with its conserved first and last residue. Each record gives: D gene, J gene, CDR3 length, clone size, V gene, CDR3 protein, CDR3 DNA. D genes are given only for firm matches. Size is stated for part of the rows, as once, few or many counts, or as a class when the clone is expanded.

D: TRBD2; J: TRBJ2-3; length: 16; size: .; V: TRBV9; CDR3: CASSATGTSGRDTQYF; DNA: TGTGCCAGCAGCGCGACCGGGACTAGCGGGAGGGATACGCAGTATTTT
D: .; J: TRBJ2-3; length: 14; size: many; V: TRBV28; CDR3: CASSLRTWDSTQYF; DNA: TGTGCCAGCAGTTTAAGGACGTGGGACTCTACGCAGTATTTT
D: .; J: TRBJ1-2; length: 14; size: many; V: TRBV6-1; CDR3: CASTPQGSDYGYTF; DNA: TGTGCCAGCACCCCCCAGGGGAGCGACTATGGCTACACCTTC
D: TRBD1; J: TRBJ1-2; length: 18; size: many; V: TRBV6-1; CDR3: CASSEEAGQGGFGYGYTF; DNA: TGTGCCAGCAGTGAAGAAGCGGGGCAGGGGGGATTTGGGTATGGCTACACCTTC
D: .; J: TRBJ2-7; length: 15; size: .; V: TRBV9; CDR3: CASSVGGTGTYEQYF; DNA: TGTGCCAGCAGCGTAGGGGGGACGGGGACCTACGAGCAGTACTTC
D: .; J: TRBJ2-5; length: 14; size: few; V: TRBV28; CDR3: CASSLGGQLETQYF; DNA: TGTGCCAGCAGTTTGGGCGGACAACTGGAGACCCAGTACTTC
D: TRBD1; J: TRBJ2-5; length: 18; size: .; V: TRBV5-8; CDR3: CASSPGTAPKPKSETQYF; DNA: TGTGCCAGCAGCCCCGGGACAGCGCCAAAGCCCAAGAGTGAGACCCAGTACTTC
D: .; J: TRBJ2-1; length: 11; size: many; V: TRBV6-1; CDR3: CASSYGHEQFF; DNA: TGTGCCAGCAGTTATGGCCATGAGCAGTTCTTC
D: .; J: TRBJ2-2; length: 16; size: many; V: TRBV20-1; CDR3: CSARDRRESATGELFF; DNA: TGCAGTGCTAGAGATCGACGGGAGTCGGCCACCGGGGAGCTGTTTTTT
D: TRBD1; J: TRBJ1-1; length: 15; size: many; V: TRBV27; CDR3: CASSTLQGADTEAFF; DNA: TGTGCCAGCAGCACACTGCAGGGGGCTGACACTGAAGCTTTCTTT
D: TRBD1; J: TRBJ2-1; length: 14; size: .; V: TRBV18; CDR3: CASSRRDSPNEQFF; DNA: TGTGCCAGCTCCCGCCGGGACAGTCCCAATGAGCAGTTCTTC
D: TRBD1; J: TRBJ1-5; length: 14; size: .; V: TRBV12-3/TRBV12-4; CDR3: CASRPTGGSQPQHF; DNA: TGTGCCAGCAGACCAACAGGGGGCAGTCAGCCCCAGCATTTT
D: TRBD2; J: TRBJ2-7; length: 16; size: many; V: TRBV12-3/TRBV12-4; CDR3: CASSGGTSGKPYEQYF; DNA: TGTGCCAGCAGTGGGGGGACTAGCGGGAAACCCTACGAGCAGTACTTC
D: .; J: TRBJ1-5; length: 12; size: few; V: TRBV6-2/TRBV6-3; CDR3: CASSTRVQPQHF; DNA: TGTGCCAGCAGCACACGGGTGCAGCCCCAGCATTTT
D: TRBD2; J: TRBJ2-2; length: 16; size: many; V: TRBV12-3/TRBV12-4; CDR3: CASSLLPGLAAGELFF; DNA: TGTGCCAGCAGCTTACTACCGGGACTAGCGGCCGGGGAGCTGTTTTTT
D: .; J: TRBJ1-3; length: 16; size: .; V: TRBV12-3/TRBV12-4; CDR3: CASKPAVESSGNTIYF; DNA: TGTGCCAGCAAACCGGCGGTGGAGAGCTCTGGAAACACCATATATTTT
D: TRBD2; J: TRBJ2-1; length: 16; size: .; V: TRBV12-5; CDR3: CASGLGTSHTYNEQFF; DNA: TGTGCTAGTGGTTTAGGGACTAGCCATACCTACAATGAGCAGTTCTTC
D: TRBD1; J: TRBJ2-7; length: 15; size: many; V: TRBV5-1; CDR3: CASSLMTGPNDEQYF; DNA: TGCGCCAGCAGCTTGATGACAGGGCCTAACGACGAGCAGTACTTC
D: .; J: TRBJ1-2; length: 15; size: few; V: TRBV28; CDR3: CASSLFWRQGNGYTF; DNA: TGTGCCAGCAGTTTATTTTGGCGGCAGGGAAATGGCTACACCTTC
D: .; J: TRBJ2-2; length: 15; size: .; V: TRBV6-6; CDR3: CASNYSLPNTGELFF; DNA: TGTGCCAGCAATTACTCACTCCCGAACACCGGGGAGCTGTTTTTT
D: TRBD1; J: TRBJ1-2; length: 14; size: many; V: TRBV12-3/TRBV12-4; CDR3: CASTNRGVLYGYTF; DNA: TGTGCCAGCACTAACAGGGGAGTTCTCTATGGCTACACCTTC
D: TRBD1; J: TRBJ1-4; length: 15; size: .; V: TRBV15; CDR3: CATSREGTGEEKLFF; DNA: TGTGCCACCAGCAGGGAGGGGACAGGGGAAGAAAAACTGTTTTTT
D: .; J: TRBJ2-1; length: 15; size: many; V: TRBV5-1; CDR3: CASRTAVSSYNEQFF; DNA: TGCGCCAGCAGGACCGCGGTTAGTAGCTACAATGAGCAGTTCTTC
D: .; J: TRBJ1-1; length: 9; size: many; V: TRBV2; CDR3: CARNTEAFF; DNA: TGTGCCAGGAACACTGAAGCTTTCTTT
D: .; J: TRBJ2-1; length: 15; size: few; V: TRBV6-5; CDR3: CASRLGTGVSNEQFF; DNA: TGTGCCAGCAGACTCGGGACTGGGGTGTCCAATGAGCAGTTCTTC
D: TRBD1; J: TRBJ1-1; length: 13; size: many; V: TRBV11-3; CDR3: CASSPGGSTEAFF; DNA: TGTGCCAGCAGCCCAGGGGGCAGTACTGAAGCTTTCTTT
D: .; J: TRBJ2-1; length: 12; size: many; V: TRBV3-2; CDR3: CASSPIPEEQFF; DNA: TGTGCCAGCAGCCCCATCCCGGAGGAGCAGTTCTTC
D: .; J: TRBJ1-1; length: 16; size: many; V: TRBV5-6; CDR3: CASSSKPGPRNTEAFF; DNA: TGTGCCAGCAGCTCGAAACCCGGACCCCGAAACACTGAAGCTTTCTTT